The 28 T cell receptor beta chains below were found in one sample sequenced in a study of T cell responses to AZD1222 COVID-19 vaccine. Measured with immunoSEQ multiplex PCR; TCRdb has only the in-frame clones, and not every one. Among around 130,000 clones listed, 85% to 95% were seen once. The source was peripheral blood, collected on day 0 of AZD1222 vaccination. The receptors were gathered from an adult in good health.

The chain is built from TRBV5-6 and TRBJ2-7; TRBD1 matches at 9 bases. V was clipped by 0 bases and J by 4 bases; unmatched bases: 2. CDR3 length: 14 amino acids. The germline V gene has CDR1 SGHDT and CDR2 YYEEEE. Here the CDR3 reads CASSLGQGGYEQYF. Written as DNA, the CDR3 is TGTGCCAGCAGCTTGGGACAGGGGGGATACGAGCAGTACTTC.

The chain carries TRBV9 and TRBJ2-1, with 11 nucleotides matching TRBD2. Germline V gene sequence: CDR1 SGDLS, CDR2 YYNGEE. This CDR3 comprises 14 residues. V lost 4 bases, J lost 8 bases, and 5 bases stayed unmatched. The CDR3 bases are TGTGCCAGCAGCACTAGCGGGAGTAGCTATGAGCAGTTCTTC. It is translated as CASSTSGSSYEQFF.

The chain uses TRBV6-1 and TRBJ2-5; D might be TRBD1 or TRBD2, each matching 6 bases. Per the germline V gene, CDR1 is MNHNS and CDR2 is SASEGT. CDR3 length equals 16 residues. V gave up 4 bases and J gave up 2 bases, with 17 bases separating them. The CDR3 DNA reads TGTGCCAGCAGTGGGTTTAGCGGAGGGGGGCAAGAGACCCAGTACTTC. It codes for CASSGFSGGGQETQYF.

V gene TRBV21-1 combines with J gene TRBJ2-7; the tabulated D call, TRBD1, remains unverified against the DNA. TRBV21-1 represents a pseudogene. The CDR3 contains 14 residues. The CDR3 sequence is CASSKGATTYEQYF. The CDR3 DNA is TGTGCCAGCAGCAAAGGTGCCACAACCTACGAGCAGTACTTC.

The chain is built from TRBV28 and TRBJ1-5; the match to TRBD1 covers 7 bases. The ends lost 6 bases at V and 0 bases at J; junction bases unmatched: 5. CDR1 and CDR2 (germline): MDHEN, SYDVKM. The CDR3 runs 15 residues. The CDR3 DNA reads TGTGCCAGCAGCAAGACAGGGTTTAGCAATCAGCCCCAGCATTTT. Amino acids: CASSKTGFSNQPQHF.

The chain uses TRBV30 and TRBJ1-2, with D hard to call. The CDR3 is 13 amino acids. Germline V CDR1 and CDR2: GTSNPN, SVGIG (reference sequence). Trimming removed 0 bases at V and 5 bases at J, with 10 bases between. CDR3 sequence: CAWSVGGIYGYTF. The CDR3 DNA sequence: TGTGCCTGGAGTGTTGGCGGGATTTATGGCTACACCTTC.

The rearrangement links TRBV7-9 to TRBJ1-5; D possibly corresponds to TRBD1 (6 bases). The CDR3 contains 13 residues. Germline CDR1 is SEHNR and CDR2 is FQNEAQ (reference sequence). V shed 3 bases and J shed 7 bases, with 10 bases lying between them. In DNA form, the CDR3 reads TGTGCCAGCAGCTTGAGAAGGGGGCAGCCCCAGCATTTT. It specifies CASSLRRGQPQHF.

Remarks on this clone: A read error may account for a junction end that differs from germline. This rearrangement joins TRBV7-7 to TRBJ2-2; D unresolved. The CDR3 sequence is 14 residues long. Germline loops: CDR1 SSHAT, CDR2 FNYEAQ (reference sequence). For the CDR3, the DNA is TGTGCTAGCAGCCGGAGTCCCAACACCGGGGAGCTGTTTTTT. Residues: CASSRSPNTGELFF.

The rearrangement links TRBV19 to TRBJ2-7, with a tentative D call TRBD2 (6 bases). Germline lookup yields CDR1 LNHDA and CDR2 SQIVND (reference sequence). The CDR3 contains 15 residues. V was pared by 1 base and J by 7 bases, with 17 bases between. CDR3 bases: TGTGCCAGTAGTATAGGCGGGACCCCTTTGGGGGAGCAGTACTTC. Its protein is CASSIGGTPLGEQYF.

The chain links TRBV19 to TRBJ1-5; D might be TRBD1 (5 bases). There are 15 residues in the CDR3. The V gene's germline CDR1 is LNHDA and CDR2 SQIVND (reference sequence). V lost 0 bases and J lost 10, with 16 bases in between. CDR3 sequence: CASSIDSPWGSPQHF. CDR3 DNA: TGTGCCAGTAGTATAGACTCCCCATGGGGGTCCCCCCAGCATTTT.

The rearrangement links TRBV18 to TRBJ2-2, with D hard to call. This CDR3 has 17 amino acids. Germline values: CDR1 KGHSH, CDR2 LQKENI. Trimming took off 1 base at V and 1 base at J, with 13 bases between the two ends. CDR3 loop: CASSPRDIGVNTGELFF. CDR3 DNA sequence: TGTGCCAGCTCACCACGCGACATTGGGGTGAACACCGGGGAGCTGTTTTTT. Full variable domain (remainder filled in from reference TRBV18 and TRBJ2-2): NAGVMQNPRHLVRRRGQEARLRCSPMKGHSHVYWYRQLPEEGLKFMVYLQKENIIDESGMPKERFSAEFPKEGPSILRIQQVVRGDSAAYFCASSPRDIGVNTGELFFGEGSRLTVL.

The chain recombines TRBV6-5 with TRBJ1-1; perhaps TRBD1 as D (5 bases). Germline assignment: CDR1 MNHEY and CDR2 SVGAGI. V lost 5 bases, J lost 4 bases, and 17 bases lay in between. The CDR3 totals 15 residues. The CDR3 protein is CASSLPPQEATEAFF. CDR3 sequence (DNA): TGTGCCAGCAGTCTCCCCCCACAGGAAGCCACTGAAGCTTTCTTT.

CDR3 sequence (DNA): TGTGCCAGCAGTTACGTCCAGGGGACCTACAATGAGCAGTTCTTC. This translates into CASSYVQGTYNEQFF. V is TRBV6-5 and J is TRBJ2-1; D possibly corresponds to TRBD1 (6 bases). The CDR3 has 15 amino acids. Germline CDR1 is MNHEY and CDR2 is SVGAGI. The V end was cut by 2 bases, the J end by 2 bases, with 10 bases between.

The chain uses TRBV6-2 or TRBV6-3 and TRBJ2-1; either TRBD1 or TRBD2 may fit D (7 bases each). V lost 0 bases, J lost 7 bases, and 13 bases lay in between. CDR1 and CDR2 from the germline V gene are MNHEY and SVGEGT. The CDR3 totals 15 residues. The CDR3 region has the DNA TGTGCCAGCAGTTACTCAGGCAGGGGGGGTAATGAGCAGTTCTTC. Translating it yields CASSYSGRGGNEQFF.

The chain uses TRBV28 and TRBJ2-7; TRBD1 might be the D (6 bases). Trimming took 1 base from V and 0 from J, leaving 16 bases between them. This CDR3 is built from 17 residues. Germline V gives CDR1 MDHEN, CDR2 SYDVKM. Written as DNA, the CDR3 is TGTGCCAGCAGTTTATCATGGGGGACACCGAGCTCCTACGAGCAGTACTTC. Translated, it gives CASSLSWGTPSSYEQYF.

The chain carries TRBV7-9 and TRBJ2-2; 9 bases align to TRBD2. This CDR3 comprises 15 residues. V lost 5 bases to trimming and J lost 7 bases; unmatched junction nucleotides: 8. Germline V gene sequence: CDR1 SEHNR, CDR2 FQNEAQ (reference sequence). CDR3 in DNA: TGTGCCAGCAGCCCCCGGGGACTAGCCGGCGGGGAGCTGTTTTTT. Translated: CASSPRGLAGGELFF.

Only a few counts were recorded for this clone. The genes are TRBV7-9 and TRBJ2-5, with TRBD2 matching over 11 bases. With V trimmed by 4 bases and J by 3 bases, 13 bases remained unmatched. Germline values: CDR1 SEHNR, CDR2 FQNEAQ (reference sequence). The CDR3 spans 18 residues. The CDR3 nucleotides are TGTGCCAGCAGCTCTAGCCGCGGGACTAGCGGACCTGAAGAGACCCAGTACTTC. Its protein is CASSSSRGTSGPEETQYF. Full variable domain (rest looked up from reference TRBV7-9 and TRBJ2-5): DTGVSQNPRHKITKRGQNVTFRCDPISEHNRLYWYRQTLGQGPEFLTYFQNEAQLEKSRLLSDRFSAERPKGSFSTLEIQRTEQGDSAMYLCASSSSRGTSGPEETQYFGPGTRLLVL.

CDR3 loop: CASSPRSGRARMNEQFF. CDR3 DNA sequence: TGTGCCAGCAGCCCACGGAGCGGGAGGGCGAGGATGAATGAGCAGTTCTTC. The V gene is TRBV7-9, the J gene TRBJ2-1, with 10 bases lining up with TRBD2. Germline values: CDR1 SEHNR, CDR2 FQNEAQ (reference sequence). J lost 7 bases, V lost 5 bases, and 14 bases had no gene match. This CDR3 spans 17 amino acids.

V usage is TRBV10-3 and J usage is TRBJ1-4; D may be TRBD1 (6 bases). Trimming took 11 bases from V and 1 from J, leaving 11 bases between them. The length of the CDR3 is 13 residues. CDR1 and CDR2 (germline): ENHRY, SYGVKD. CDR3 amino acids: CASGAGTNEKLFF. In DNA form, the CDR3 reads TGTGCCTCAGGGGCAGGAACTAATGAAAAACTGTTTTTT.

The V gene is TRBV30, the J gene TRBJ1-3; D gene uncertain. CDR1 is GTSNPN, CDR2 SVGIG, per germline (reference sequence). The CDR3 runs to 15 residues. V gave up 2 bases and J gave up 0 bases, with 11 bases separating them. CDR3 DNA: TGTGCCTGGAGTTTCCCGTGGGGCTCTGGAAACACCATATATTTT. It specifies CAWSFPWGSGNTIYF.

The chain couples TRBV7-2 to TRBJ2-5; no definite D call. Trimming pared 2 bases from V and 2 bases from J, leaving 9 bases between. CDR3 size: 14 residues. CDR1 SGHTA and CDR2 FQGNSA come from the germline V gene. This CDR3 reads CASSLFRPQETQYF. CDR3 nucleotide sequence: TGTGCCAGCAGCTTATTCCGGCCACAAGAGACCCAGTACTTC.

CDR3 nucleotides: TGTGCCAGCAGCCTTCAACCGGGACTAGCGGGGCTTAACACCGGGGAGCTGTTTTTT. It codes for CASSLQPGLAGLNTGELFF. This chain connects TRBV11-3 to TRBJ2-2; 13 bases match TRBD2. Germline CDR1 reads SGHNT; CDR2 reads YENEEA. The CDR3 length is 19 residues. Germline trimming cut 5 bases from V and 2 bases from J; bases unmatched to any gene: 11.

The chain links TRBV19 to TRBJ1-5, with D unclear. Germline CDR1 LNHDA, CDR2 SQIVND (reference sequence). This CDR3 is built from 15 residues. The V gene lost 4 bases and the J gene lost 0 bases, with 10 bases spanning the gap. In DNA, the CDR3 is TGTGCCAGTAGTAAGGGCCGGTATAGCAATCAGCCCCAGCATTTT. Protein product: CASSKGRYSNQPQHF.

The rearrangement uses TRBV30 and TRBJ2-2, with 9 bases fitting TRBD2. The germline V gene has CDR1 GTSNPN and CDR2 SVGIG (reference sequence). The CDR3 totals 12 residues. Germline trimming cut 5 bases from V and 8 bases from J; bases unmatched to any gene: 3. Here the CDR3 reads CAWQAGGGELFF. As DNA, the CDR3 is TGTGCCTGGCAAGCGGGAGGAGGGGAGCTGTTTTTT.

The chain carries TRBV24-1 and TRBJ2-2; 10 positions agree with TRBD1. V lost 12 bases to trimming and J lost 3 bases; unmatched junction nucleotides: 3. The CDR3 extends over 13 amino acids. Per the germline V gene, CDR1 is KGHDR and CDR2 is SFDVKD. CDR3 in DNA: TGTGCCGCCGGGACAGGGGACACCGGGGAGCTGTTTTTT. This sequence encodes CAAGTGDTGELFF.

The chain combines TRBV19 with TRBJ1-6; D ambiguous. V shed 2 bases and J shed 0 bases, with 14 bases lying between them. This CDR3 spans 18 amino acids. Germline loops: CDR1 LNHDA, CDR2 SQIVND (reference sequence). CDR3 in amino acids: CASSIFPQTSSYNSPLHF. Here the CDR3 DNA reads TGTGCCAGTAGTATATTTCCACAAACGAGCTCCTATAATTCACCCCTCCACTTT.

This clone was counted a single time. The rearrangement links TRBV7-9 to TRBJ2-3, with TRBD2 matching over 14 bases. Germline V gene lookup returns CDR1 SEHNR and CDR2 FQNEAQ (reference sequence). J lost 2 bases, V lost 5 bases, and 12 bases had no gene match. There are 19 residues in the CDR3. CDR3 DNA sequence: TGTGCCAGCAGCCCGCCCGGGACTAGCGGGGGCTACAACACAGATACGCAGTATTTT. Translation: CASSPPGTSGGYNTDTQYF.

The CDR3 here is CASSNLNTDTQYF. The DNA for the CDR3 is TGTGCCAGTAGTAACCTAAACACAGATACGCAGTATTTT. J is TRBJ2-3 and V is TRBV19, with D hard to call. This CDR3 is built from 13 residues. Trimming pared 4 bases from V and 2 bases from J, leaving 7 bases between. Germline CDR1 LNHDA, CDR2 SQIVND (reference sequence).